This entry lists 7 T cell receptor beta chains sequenced from one sample in a study of type 1 regulatory T cells. TCRdb analysed the reads with MiXCR anew, one entry per CDR3 protein. The sample includes around 19,000 distinct CDR3 sequences, about 10% of them seen just once. The sample was CD4+ T cells, either the whole sample or a sorted fraction (not recorded which). The origin of the receptors is a human donor in good health.

This clonotype was seen only a few times. V usage is TRBV29-1 and J usage is TRBJ2-1; D uncertain. Germline loops: CDR1 SQVTM, CDR2 ANQGSEA. The CDR3 covers 12 residues. V was trimmed by 7 bases and J by 3 bases, leaving 10 bases between them. CDR3 in amino acids: CSASSGYNEQFF. Written as DNA, the CDR3 is TGCAGCGCGTCGTCGGGCTACAATGAGCAGTTCTTC.

The genes are TRBV27 and TRBJ1-3, with 8 nucleotides matching TRBD1. There are 17 residues in the CDR3. Unmatched junction bases numbered 8, after V lost 2 bases and J lost 2 bases. Germline V CDR1 and CDR2: MNHEY, SMNVEV (reference sequence). The CDR3 here is CASSLKGQGRTGNTIYF. DNA for the CDR3: TGTGCCAGCAGTTTAAAAGGACAGGGTCGCACTGGAAACACCATATATTTT.

This clonotype has a count of ten or more. The chain is built from TRBV5-1 and TRBJ2-5, with D unclear. V was shortened by 1 base and J by 0 bases, with 10 bases between the two germline ends. This CDR3 region has 15 residues. Germline lookup yields CDR1 SGHRS and CDR2 YFSETQ. CDR3 in amino acids: CASSLSTAYQETQYF. As DNA, the CDR3 is TGCGCCAGCAGCTTGTCAACAGCATACCAAGAGACCCAGTACTTC.

This clonotype was counted ten times or more. The chain uses TRBV6-5 and TRBJ1-3; TRBD1 matches 8 bases. Germline loops: CDR1 MNHEY, CDR2 SVGAGI. The CDR3 is made up of 18 amino acids. V shed 6 bases and J 4 bases; nucleotides not matched to a gene: 17. The DNA of the CDR3 is TGTGCCAGCAGAAGGGGGGTTACAGGGGGTTTTCGGGGAAACACCATATATTTT. It specifies CASRRGVTGGFRGNTIYF.

This clonotype is categorized as medium-sized (0.01 to 0.1%). The chain combines TRBV5-6 with TRBJ1-2; tentative D call: TRBD1 (5 bases). Germline CDR1 and CDR2: SGHDT and YYEEEE. The CDR3 consists of 13 residues. Trimming left V 10 bases short and J 6 bases short, with 19 bases between. The CDR3: CASRPSGTNGYTF. The CDR3 nucleotides read TGTGCCTCGAGACCATCGGGGACCAATGGCTACACCTTC.

This clonotype has ten or more counts. The V gene is TRBV11-2, the J gene TRBJ1-2, with TRBD1 as a possible D gene (6 bases). The V end lost 6 bases, the J end lost 6 bases, and 23 bases lay between the germline ends. The CDR3 consists of 16 residues. Germline CDR1 reads SGHAT; CDR2 reads FQNNGV. The CDR3 reads CASSSSAGGTSDGYTF. CDR3 nucleotide sequence: TGTGCCAGCAGTTCTAGTGCCGGGGGGACAAGTGATGGCTACACCTTC.

This clonotype was seen many times. The chain carries TRBV7-3 and TRBJ2-3, with D possibly being TRBD1 (6 bases). Germline-derived CDR1 and CDR2 are SGHTA and FQGTGA. The CDR3 is made up of 15 amino acids. Trimming left V 6 bases short and J 3 bases short, with 16 bases between. The CDR3 bases are TGTGCCAGCAGTGATGACAGGCGCGAAACAGATACGCAGTATTTT. Translation: CASSDDRRETDTQYF.